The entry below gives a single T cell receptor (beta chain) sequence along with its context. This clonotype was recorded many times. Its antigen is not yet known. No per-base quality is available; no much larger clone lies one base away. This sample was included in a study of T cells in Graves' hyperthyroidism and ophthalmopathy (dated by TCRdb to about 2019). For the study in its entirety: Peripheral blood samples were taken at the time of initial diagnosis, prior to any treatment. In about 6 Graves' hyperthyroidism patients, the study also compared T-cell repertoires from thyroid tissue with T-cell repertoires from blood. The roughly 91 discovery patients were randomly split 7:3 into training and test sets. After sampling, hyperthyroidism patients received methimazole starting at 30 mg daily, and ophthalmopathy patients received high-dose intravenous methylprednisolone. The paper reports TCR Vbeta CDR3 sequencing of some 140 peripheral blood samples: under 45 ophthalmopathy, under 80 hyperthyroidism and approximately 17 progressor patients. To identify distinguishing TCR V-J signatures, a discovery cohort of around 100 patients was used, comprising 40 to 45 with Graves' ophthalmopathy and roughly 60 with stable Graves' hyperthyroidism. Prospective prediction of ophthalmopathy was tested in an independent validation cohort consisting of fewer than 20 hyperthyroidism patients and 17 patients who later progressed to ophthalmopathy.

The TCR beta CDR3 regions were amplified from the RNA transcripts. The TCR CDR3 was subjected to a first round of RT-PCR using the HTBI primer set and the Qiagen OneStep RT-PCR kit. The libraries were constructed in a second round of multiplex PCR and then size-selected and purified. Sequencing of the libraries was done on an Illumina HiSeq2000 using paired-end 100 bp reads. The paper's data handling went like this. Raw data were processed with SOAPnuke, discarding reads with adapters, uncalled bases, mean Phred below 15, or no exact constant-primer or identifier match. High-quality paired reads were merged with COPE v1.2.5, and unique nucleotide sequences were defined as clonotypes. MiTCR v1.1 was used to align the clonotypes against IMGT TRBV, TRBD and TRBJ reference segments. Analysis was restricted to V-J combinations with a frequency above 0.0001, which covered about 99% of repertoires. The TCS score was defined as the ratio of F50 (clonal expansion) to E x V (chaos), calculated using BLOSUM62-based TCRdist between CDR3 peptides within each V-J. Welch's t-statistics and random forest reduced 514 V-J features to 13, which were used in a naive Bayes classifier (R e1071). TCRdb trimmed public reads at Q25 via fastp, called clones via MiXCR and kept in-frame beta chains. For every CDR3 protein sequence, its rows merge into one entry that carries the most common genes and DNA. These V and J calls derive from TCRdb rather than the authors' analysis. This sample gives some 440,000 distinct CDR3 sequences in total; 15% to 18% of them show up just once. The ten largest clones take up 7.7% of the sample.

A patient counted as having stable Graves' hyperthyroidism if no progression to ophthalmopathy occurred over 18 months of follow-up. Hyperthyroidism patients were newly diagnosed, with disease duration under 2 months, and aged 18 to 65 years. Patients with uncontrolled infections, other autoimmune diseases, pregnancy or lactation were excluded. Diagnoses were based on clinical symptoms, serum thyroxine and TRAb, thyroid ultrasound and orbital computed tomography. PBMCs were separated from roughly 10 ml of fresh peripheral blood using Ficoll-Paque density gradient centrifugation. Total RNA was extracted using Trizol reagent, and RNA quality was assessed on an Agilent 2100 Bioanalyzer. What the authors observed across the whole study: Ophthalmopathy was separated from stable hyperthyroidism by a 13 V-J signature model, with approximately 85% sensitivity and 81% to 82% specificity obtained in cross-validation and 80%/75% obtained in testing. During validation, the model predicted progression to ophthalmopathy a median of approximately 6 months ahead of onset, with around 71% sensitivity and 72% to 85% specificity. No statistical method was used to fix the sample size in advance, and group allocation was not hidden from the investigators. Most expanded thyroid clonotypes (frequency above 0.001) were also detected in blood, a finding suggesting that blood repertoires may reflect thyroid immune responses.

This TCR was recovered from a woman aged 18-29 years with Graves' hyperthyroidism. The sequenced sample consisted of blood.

The CDR3 reads as follows: CASSILQGNNQPQHF. The DNA reads TGTGCCAGCAGTATCCTACAGGGTAACAATCAGCCCCAGCATTTT. The chain is assembled from TRBV28 and TRBJ1-5; 6 matching bases give a weak D call of TRBD1. Trimming takes 5 bases from V and 3 bases from J, and the germline ends sit 14 bases apart. From the cysteine through the phenylalanine, the CDR3 covers 15 amino acids. Here the CDR3 DNA is all that survives: 45 bases in frame from base 1. Sequences MDHEN (CDR1) and SYDVKM (CDR2) are obtained from the germline V gene.